These 11 T cell receptor beta chains were all obtained from the same sample, sequenced in a study of tumor T cells in aggressive B-cell lymphoma. Profiling relied on immunoSEQ multiplex PCR, and the TCRdb table lists in-frame clones only, not all of them. The sample lists 8,500 to 14,000 clones; approximately 91% were seen once. Sequenced: tumor tissue. The receptors originated from an adult with diffuse large B cell lymphoma.

The genes are TRBV29-1 and TRBJ2-1, with 9 nucleotides matching TRBD2. The CDR3 sequence is 15 residues long. The V gene's germline CDR1 is SQVTM and CDR2 ANQGSEA. CDR3 sequence reads: CSGGVFSGGYNEQFF. CDR3 in DNA: TGCAGTGGGGGTGTTTTTAGCGGGGGATACAATGAGCAGTTCTTC.

The chain combines TRBV19 with TRBJ1-1; D gene ambiguous. The V and J ends lost 3 bases and 2 bases respectively, with 4 bases between them. This CDR3 is built from 12 residues. Germline lookup yields CDR1 LNHDA and CDR2 SQIVND (reference sequence). CDR3 nucleotide sequence: TGTGCCAGTAGTATCCGTAACACTGAAGCTTTCTTT. Encoded protein: CASSIRNTEAFF.

The rearrangement links TRBV18 to TRBJ1-5, with 8 bases aligning to TRBD1. After removal of 2 bases from V and 5 bases from J, the junction contained 5 bases not matched to a gene. The CDR3 runs 15 residues. Germline CDR1 reads KGHSH; CDR2 reads LQKENI. The CDR3 region is CASSPTPTGDQPQHF. CDR3 DNA: TGTGCCAGCTCACCAACTCCGACAGGGGATCAGCCCCAGCATTTT.

The chain employs TRBV7-8 and TRBJ2-5; D possibly corresponds to TRBD2 (5 bases). V lost 5 bases, J lost 4 bases, and 17 bases lay in between. Germline assignment: CDR1 SGHVS and CDR2 FQNEAQ. The CDR3 sequence is 15 residues long. Written as DNA, the CDR3 is TGTGCCAGCAGCCGGCGGGTGGACCCCCGAGAGACCCAGTACTTC. Its protein is CASSRRVDPRETQYF.

The rearrangement uses TRBV6-5 and TRBJ2-7, with D uncertain. The CDR3 sequence is 13 residues long. Germline lookup yields CDR1 MNHEY and CDR2 SVGAGI. The V end was cut by 6 bases, the J end by 6 bases, with 15 bases between. The CDR3 is CASSYTASREQYF. In DNA form, the CDR3 reads TGTGCCAGCAGCTATACCGCCTCCCGCGAGCAGTACTTC.

This clone was found once. The chain employs TRBV18 and TRBJ2-1; 8 nucleotides match TRBD2. Germline V gene sequence: CDR1 KGHSH, CDR2 LQKENI. V lost 5 bases, J lost 13 bases, and 7 bases stayed unmatched. CDR3 length equals 12 residues. In DNA form, the CDR3 reads TGTGCCAGCTCATCTAGCGGGCCTCCTCAGTTCTTC. This gives the protein CASSSSGPPQFF.

This clone was detected only a few times. The V gene is TRBV18, the J gene TRBJ1-5, with 7 bases identical to TRBD1. The V gene's germline CDR1 is KGHSH and CDR2 LQKENI. The CDR3 runs 14 residues. V lost 6 bases to trimming and J lost 10 bases; unmatched junction nucleotides: 12. The CDR3 spells CASSLYRGSEPQHF. CDR3 sequence (DNA): TGTGCCAGCTCCCTTTACAGGGGTAGCGAACCCCAGCATTTT. The full variable domain, with the rest looked up from reference TRBV18 and TRBJ1-5, is NAGVMQNPRHLVRRRGQEARLRCSPMKGHSHVYWYRQLPEEGLKFMVYLQKENIIDESGMPKERFSAEFPKEGPSILRIQQVVRGDSAAYFCASSLYRGSEPQHFGDGTRLSIL.

This clone was found a few times. The J gene is TRBJ1-4, the V gene TRBV5-4, with D possibly being TRBD1 (5 bases). The CDR3 has 12 residues. Germline V gives CDR1 SGHNT, CDR2 YYREEE (reference sequence). V was shortened by 2 bases and J by 6 bases, with 5 bases between the two germline ends. As DNA, the CDR3 is TGTGCCAGCAGCTTACAGGATGAAAAACTGTTTTTT. Encoded protein: CASSLQDEKLFF. Full variable domain (remainder filled in from reference TRBV5-4 and TRBJ1-4): ETGVTQSPTHLIKTRGQQVTLRCSSQSGHNTVSWYQQALGQGPQFIFQYYREEENGRGNFPPRFSGLQFPNYSSELNVNALELDDSALYLCASSLQDEKLFFGSGTQLSVL.

The genes are TRBV28 and TRBJ1-4, with no clear D. Germline CDR1 is MDHEN and CDR2 is SYDVKM. V was shortened by 7 bases and J by 8 bases, with 11 bases between the two germline ends. The CDR3 runs 12 residues. As DNA, the CDR3 is TGTGCCAGCACCTACCCGGGGGAAAAACTGTTTTTT. This translates into CASTYPGEKLFF.

This clone has a handful of counts. V usage is TRBV29-1 and J usage is TRBJ2-7; TRBD1 might be the D (6 bases). Trimming cost V 7 bases and J 3 bases, with 13 bases left between them. The CDR3 is 12 amino acids. Germline-derived CDR1 and CDR2 are SQVTM and ANQGSEA. CDR3 region: CSARRDNYEQYF. CDR3 DNA: TGCAGCGCTCGCCGGGACAACTACGAGCAGTACTTC.

The gene calls are TRBV4-2 and TRBJ2-1, with D tentatively TRBD2 (6 bases). V dropped 4 bases and J dropped 6 bases, with 13 bases sitting between them. CDR1 LGHNA and CDR2 YNFKEQ come from the germline V gene. CDR3 length equals 14 residues. The CDR3 DNA is TGTGCCAGCAGCCTCCCGGGACTCTTCAATGAGCAGTTCTTC. As protein: CASSLPGLFNEQFF.